The 10 T cell receptor beta chains given below trace back to one sample, sequenced in a study of response to subunit inactivated influenza vaccine. TCRdb re-called the RT-PCR reads through MiXCR, storing one row per CDR3 protein. The sample records around 490,000 distinct CDR3 sequences, around 8% being singletons. This sample comprised PBMCs from blood, obtained around 25 months after vaccination. The receptors were sampled from a man between 50 and 70 years old who received an inactivated influenza vaccine.

This clonotype has more than one count but fewer than ten. J is TRBJ2-6 and V is TRBV3-1; possibly TRBD1 for D (6 bases). The CDR3 consists of 16 residues. Germline CDR1 LGHDT, CDR2 YNNKEL (reference sequence). Trimming shortened V by 2 bases and J by 0 bases, and 8 bases separated the two germline ends. DNA of the CDR3: TGTGCCAGCAGCCAAACAGGGTACTCTGGGGCCAACGTCCTGACTTTC. Amino acid sequence: CASSQTGYSGANVLTF.

This clonotype was picked up a small number of times. This sequence joins TRBV5-1 and TRBJ2-3; D may be TRBD2 (7 bases). The V and J ends lost 5 bases and 0 bases respectively, with 13 bases between them. The CDR3 contains 15 residues. Germline CDR1 and CDR2: SGHRS and YFSETQ. CDR3 bases: TGCGCCAGCAGAACTGGGGGGGCGAGCACAGATACGCAGTATTTT. This codes for CASRTGGASTDTQYF.

This clonotype was counted only a few times. The V and J genes are TRBV20-1 and TRBJ2-7; D ambiguous. With 2 bases removed from V and 6 bases from J, the gap between germline ends came to 14 bases. Germline V gene lookup returns CDR1 DFQATT and CDR2 SNEGSKA (reference sequence). This CDR3 region has 13 residues. The CDR3 nucleotides are TGCAGTGCTAGACTAACTACTAACGGCGAGCAGTACTTC. Amino acids: CSARLTTNGEQYF.

This clonotype was picked up many times. This chain uses TRBV5-1 with TRBJ2-3, with D possibly TRBD1 on 5 matching bases. Germline CDR1 SGHRS, CDR2 YFSETQ. There are 16 residues in the CDR3. The germline V and J ends were trimmed by 4 bases and 0 bases, with 15 bases remaining between them. The CDR3 here is CASSAAGRASTDTQYF. For the CDR3, the DNA is TGCGCCAGCAGCGCCGCAGGGCGCGCTAGCACAGATACGCAGTATTTT.

This clonotype showed up just a few times. The chain uses TRBV5-1 and TRBJ2-7; the D call may be TRBD1 or TRBD2 (5 bases each). With 0 bases removed from V and 2 bases from J, the gap between germline ends came to 12 bases. The CDR3 consists of 15 residues. Germline CDR1 reads SGHRS; CDR2 reads YFSETQ. CDR3 coding DNA: TGCGCCAGCAGCTTGGTGGGGGAAGGACCCTACGAGCAGTACTTC. Translation: CASSLVGEGPYEQYF.

This clonotype has at least ten counts. The CDR3 spells CAISERGSSTDTQYF. CDR3 DNA sequence: TGTGCCATCAGCGAGCGGGGGAGCAGCACAGATACGCAGTATTTT. This rearrangement joins TRBV10-3 to TRBJ2-3; 8 nucleotides agree with TRBD2. This CDR3 spans 15 amino acids. V was clipped by 6 bases and J by 0 bases; unmatched bases: 5. The germline gives CDR1 ENHRY, CDR2 SYGVKD.

This clonotype was detected only a few times. This sequence joins TRBV28 and TRBJ2-3; D might be TRBD2 (6 bases). V lost 4 bases, J lost 3 bases, and 11 bases lay in between. The germline CDR1 and CDR2 sequences are MDHEN and SYDVKM. CDR3 size: 14 residues. The CDR3 protein is CASSWGDWTDTQYF. The CDR3 nucleotides read TGTGCCAGCAGTTGGGGGGACTGGACAGATACGCAGTATTTT.

The V and J genes are TRBV10-3 and TRBJ2-1, with a weak D call TRBD2 (5 bases). Per germline, CDR1 ENHRY and CDR2 SYGVKD. V was shortened by 4 bases and J by 0 bases, with 10 bases between the two germline ends. The CDR3 spans 15 residues. CDR3 region: CAISGSGPSYNEQFF. As DNA, the CDR3 is TGTGCCATCAGTGGGAGCGGTCCCTCCTACAATGAGCAGTTCTTC.

This chain joins TRBV11-1 and TRBJ2-7; 7 bases map to TRBD1. Trimming took 4 bases from V and 2 from J; bases not matched to a gene: 5. Germline lookup yields CDR1 SGHAT and CDR2 FQDESV (reference sequence). The CDR3 extends over 14 amino acids. This CDR3 reads CASSSMGQTYEQYF. CDR3 bases: TGTGCCAGCAGCTCAATGGGACAGACCTACGAGCAGTACTTC.

The chain links TRBV12-3 or TRBV12-4 to TRBJ2-2; 16 bases agree with TRBD2. The CDR3 consists of 21 residues. After removal of 3 bases from V and 3 bases from J, the junction contained 13 bases not matched to a gene. CDR3 loop: CASSFRPMGLAGGPDTGELFF. The CDR3 DNA reads TGTGCCAGCAGTTTTCGACCCATGGGACTAGCGGGAGGGCCGGACACCGGGGAGCTGTTTTTT.